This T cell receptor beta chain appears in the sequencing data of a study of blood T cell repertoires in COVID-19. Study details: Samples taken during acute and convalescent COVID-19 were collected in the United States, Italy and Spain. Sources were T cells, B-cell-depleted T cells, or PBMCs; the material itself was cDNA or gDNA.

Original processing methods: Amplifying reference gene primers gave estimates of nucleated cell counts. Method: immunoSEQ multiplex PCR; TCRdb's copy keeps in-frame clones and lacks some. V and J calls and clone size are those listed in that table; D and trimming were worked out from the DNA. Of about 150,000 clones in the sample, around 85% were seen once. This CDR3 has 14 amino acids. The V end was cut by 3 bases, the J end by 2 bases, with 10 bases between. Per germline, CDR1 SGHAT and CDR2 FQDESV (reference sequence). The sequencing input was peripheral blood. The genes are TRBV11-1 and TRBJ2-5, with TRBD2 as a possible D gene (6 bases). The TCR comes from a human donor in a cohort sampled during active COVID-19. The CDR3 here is CASSFTGTQETQYF. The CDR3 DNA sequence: TGTGCCAGCAGCTTCACCGGGACTCAAGAGACCCAGTACTTC. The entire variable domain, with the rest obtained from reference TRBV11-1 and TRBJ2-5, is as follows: EAEVAQSPRYKITEKSQAVAFWCDPISGHATLYWYRQILGQGPELLVQFQDESVVDDSQLPKDRFSAERLKGVDSTLKIQPAELGDSAMYLCASSFTGTQETQYFGPGTRLLVL.